This TCR beta chain was identified during a study of shared clonotypes between healthy human individuals. General study findings and limits: The naive CD4 repertoires of a handful of donors were compared, and around 5% of clonotypes were shared. Researchers sampled blood only, noting tissue repertoires likely differ.

V shed 10 bases and J 2 bases; nucleotides not matched to a gene: 8. CDR3 length: 13 residues. Germline V CDR1 and CDR2: MNHEY, SMNVEV (reference sequence). In the case of this clone: Its matching antigen is unknown.

The data were produced by immunoSEQ multiplex PCR, yet TCRdb's version contains in-frame clones alone and is incomplete. The repertoire holds about 2.1 million clones, with about 92% as singletons. It was CD45RO-negative cells, positively selected for CCR7, that made up naive CD8 cells, with terminally differentiated effector memory CD45RA+ cells excluded. This sequence was found in a young man in good health. Some clones in this sample may be carry-over from other donors' samples. This rearrangement joins TRBV27 to TRBJ2-7; the match to TRBD2 covers 7 bases. The sequencing input was naive CD8+ T cells from PBMCs. The CDR3 DNA reads as TGTGCCACTACACCTAGCGGCACCTACGAGCAGTACTTC. It translates to CATTPSGTYEQYF.